The subject of this entry is one T cell receptor (beta chain). This clone's antigen is unknown. It has no much larger one-base neighbor in the sample; base qualities were not kept. The cohort consisted of hundreds of healthy bone marrow donors. Cohort members were all nominally healthy when sampled, although unrecorded immune exposures were likely present. Of the approximately 670 cohort members, 250 to 300 had positive CMV serostatus and roughly 350 had negative CMV serostatus, and CMV serostatus was not recorded for the donor. A peripheral blood sample was collected from each donor, and TCR beta sequencing was performed on peripheral blood mononuclear cells. Genomic DNA was extracted from the blood cell samples with the Qiagen DNeasy Blood Extraction Kit. The data stem from a study of cytomegalovirus exposure and HLA in healthy donors (dated 2017 in TCRdb). For context, the study as a whole: In an earlier analysis of about 560 of the donors, 276 Gb of sequence data and 90 million to 120 million unique TCR beta sequences from 150 million to 200 million T cells were reported. An early release that covered some 640 HLA-typed donors contained approximately 300 gigabases of sequencing data and roughly 84 million unique TCR sequences. Of the 300 to 450 genotyped donors, more than 75% were placed in the genetic ancestry cluster associated with self-reported Caucasian donors. The study aimed to test whether cataloging public T cell receptors could reveal signatures of past pathogen exposure. The T cell repertoires of several hundred subjects were profiled by immunosequencing and related to cytomegalovirus serostatus. In addition to the first cohort of 500 to 850 subjects, a separate validation cohort of about 120 different subjects was used. To predict cytomegalovirus infection status, the study combined high-throughput TCR immunosequencing, statistical association of individual TCRs with disease status, and machine learning. A later analysis re-examined previously published TCR beta repertoires from 610 or so donors and added high-resolution HLA genotyping to investigate patterns of TCR occurrence. The later analysis used no new phenotypic data to find candidate immune exposures, relying instead on TCR beta sequences and their occurrence across donors. An earlier analysis of about 620 of the donors applied high-throughput TCR beta sequencing to assess whether each TCR beta V gene segment acted as functional or pseudogenic. Alongside the repertoire data, information on donor age, sex, ethnicity and CMV serostatus was compiled. Genome-wide SNP genotypes for about 60% of the roughly 700 donors were used in a later genetic analysis, which treated that subset as a discovery cohort. All discovery cohort repertoires had been generated on a single sequencing platform. Both class I and class II loci were covered by HLA typing, at four-digit resolution. The number of typed donors differed by locus: about 620-630 for A, B, C, DRB1 and DQB1; approximately 520 for DQA1; 606 for DPA1; and about 450 for DPB1. About five DR-DQ haplotypes were treated as single units for association and clustering because of strong linkage in the cohort. On average, 235,054 unique TCR beta nucleotide sequences were sequenced per donor among more than 350 genotyped donors of the cohort, with roughly 18% of those sequences being non-productive. The paper's findings and limits, for the study overall: Only TCR beta chains were sequenced in this cohort, and the absence of alpha or paired-chain data limited detectable features. Because some donors lacked HLA typing at each locus, the association tests relied only on the typed subset. In a later analysis, HLA-associated TCR beta chains showed more clonal expansion and lower generation probabilities than non-associated chains that were equally common. In a later genetic analysis, fewer N-insertions in productive TCRs were reported among donors in an Asian-associated ancestry cluster than the roughly 700-donor mean. In vitro tests confirmed that a few of the cytomegalovirus-associated TCR beta chains recognize cytomegalovirus antigens. The 87-base-pair reads could not distinguish some IMGT-functional V segments, including TRBV6-2 and TRBV6-3, so those segments were excluded. Most TCR sequences were seen in very few donors, while some public TCRs were found in many individuals. A later analysis associated 15,000 to 20,000 TCR beta sequences with specific HLA alleles at a false discovery rate of 0.05. In a later analysis, TCR association rates were found to vary across HLA loci, with the most associated TCRs seen for DRB1 alleles and the fewest for HLA-C alleles. When HLA alleles, especially DR and DQ, strongly co-occurred, attributing TCR associations to individual alleles was difficult. In an earlier analysis of about 540 of the donors, most TCR beta V segments were observed in productive rearrangements about 87% or about 30% of the time, broadly matching IMGT annotations. A group of highly shared sequence variants was considered likely to be a technical artifact of the sequencing pipeline. A total of roughly 160 TCR beta chains were listed by the study as associated with cytomegalovirus. The authors suggested that the approach could potentially be extended to other disease states and immunological phenotypes. The only immune exposure information available for the cohort was CMV serostatus. A further reported finding was that TCR beta sequences accurately predicted the HLA-A and HLA-B alleles for most subjects in the first cohort. In a later analysis, several top co-occurrence clusters were reported to appear linked to parvovirus B19, influenza, CMV and Epstein-Barr virus. A later analysis found that most CMV-associated TCR beta chains appeared HLA-restricted, with HLA associations seemingly driven largely by CMV exposure. Correlated functional status among segregating V segments might be attributable to linkage disequilibrium, but an unknown experimental factor could not be ruled out. Because counts were too low, approximately 18 rarely observed V segments, including chromosome 9 orphons, were excluded from the earlier analysis of some 590 of the donors. Roughly uniform sequencing depth across donors was assumed in presence/absence analyses, although this assumption may not hold. In a later genetic analysis, a missense DCLRE1C variant was associated with V-gene and J-gene trimming of TCR beta chains, and the association was replicated in an independent cohort. The classifier was reported to diagnose cytomegalovirus status with high specificity and sensitivity in both the original cohort and the validation cohort.

CDR1 and CDR2 (MNHNS, SASEGT) derive from the germline V gene. There are 15 amino acids in the CDR3, from cysteine to phenylalanine inclusive. The kept DNA is CDR3 alone, 45 bases in frame from the first base. The germline V end is reduced by 4 bases and the J end by 5 bases; junction bases left unmatched: 6. The library was prepared using the immunoSEQ multiplex PCR assay. A mixture of 60 forward primers for TCR Vbeta segments and 13 reverse primers for TCR Jbeta segments was used in the multiplex PCR. Amplification of the CDR3 region of rearranged TCR beta genes was performed with a multiplex PCR assay on genomic DNA. On the Illumina HiSeq System, the amplified TCR beta libraries were sequenced as 87-base-pair reads. The source study handled its data this way. A later analysis counted some 74 million unique TCR beta chains across the 666 repertoires, and approximately 11 million of these chains were shared by at least two donors. Raw reads were error-corrected and collapsed into unique sequences by a nearest-neighbor algorithm in which closely related sequences were merged to remove PCR and sequencing errors. V, D and J gene segments were assigned by aligning CDR3 sequences to IMGT reference sequences. For a sequence to be retained, a match of at least six nucleotides was required to both a V gene segment and a J gene segment. A rearrangement was called productive if the CDR3 had no stop codons and remained in frame with V and J, and every other rearrangement was called non-productive. CDR3 was defined according to IMGT convention as the region running from the second conserved V-encoded cysteine to the conserved J-encoded phenylalanine. Sequences without an unambiguous match to a single V gene segment were excluded from the earlier analysis of 500 to 700 of the donors. In an earlier analysis of several hundred of the donors, V segments were called functional above 56.7% productive rearrangements and were called segregating when the between-donor standard deviation exceeded 5%. A statistical classification framework was built to diagnose cytomegalovirus status from the catalog of TCR beta chain sequences. In a later analysis, V and J genes were assigned by comparing TCR nucleotide sequences against IMGT/GENE-DB human TR gene sequences. Using the TCRdist pipeline, a later analysis assigned CDR3 sequences along with most-parsimonious VDJ recombination scenarios. In a later analysis, each TCR beta chain was defined by its CDR3 amino acid sequence together with its V-gene family, and reads without a unique V-gene family were excluded. As a way to deal with suspected cross-contamination and a sequencing artifact, a later analysis dropped more than 500 nucleotide sequences that were highly shared and had low generation probability. A later analysis calculated a clonal expansion index for each public chain from normalized within-repertoire ranks of inferred template counts. In a later analysis, generation probabilities were computed using a VDJ recombination model fitted to out-of-frame rearrangements, and the results were checked against IGoR. In a later analysis, TCR-TCR, TCR-HLA and TCR-CMV co-occurrence was scored with hypergeometric tests, and a repertoire-size bias correction was applied to TCR pairs. A later analysis estimated false discovery rates by permuting HLA or CMV assignments 20 times. A later analysis grouped co-occurring TCRs with DBSCAN, adding TCRdist sequence similarity when clustering within HLA-allele-positive subsets. Co-occurrence clustering excluded repertoires with fewer than 30,000 or more than 120,000 public chains, plus five with anomalous nucleotide sharing. The table was pulled from immuneACCESS by TCRdb, which kept in-frame rearrangements only. Such tables lose some clones; where checked, under half of the loss comes from unresolved V genes, and the rest has no known cause. The V and J calls and clone size come from that table; D and trimming were worked out from the DNA. The sample has over 85,000 clones on record, about 69% of them singletons. The ten largest clones represent approximately 4.3% of the sample.

Recombination linked TRBV6-1 to TRBJ2-1; the junction holds 9 bases that match TRBD2. The sample comprised PBMCs. The clonotype originates from a human donor in good health. The CDR3 has the sequence CASSVRLAVDNEQFF. The base sequence is TGTGCCAGCAGTGTACGACTAGCGGTCGACAATGAGCAGTTCTTC.